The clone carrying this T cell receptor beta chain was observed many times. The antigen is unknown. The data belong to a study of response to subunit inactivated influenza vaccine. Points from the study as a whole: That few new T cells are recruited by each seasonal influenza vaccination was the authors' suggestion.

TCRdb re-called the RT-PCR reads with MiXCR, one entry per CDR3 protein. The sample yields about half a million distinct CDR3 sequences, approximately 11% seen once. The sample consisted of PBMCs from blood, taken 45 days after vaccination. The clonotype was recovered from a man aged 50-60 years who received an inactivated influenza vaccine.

Here the CDR3 DNA reads TGTGCCAGCAGTTATATCACCGGGGAGCTGTTTTTT. Its protein is CASSYITGELFF. The V gene is TRBV12-3 or TRBV12-4, the J gene TRBJ2-2, with no clear D. Trimming pared 4 bases from V and 4 bases from J, leaving 4 bases between. The CDR3 has 12 amino acids.